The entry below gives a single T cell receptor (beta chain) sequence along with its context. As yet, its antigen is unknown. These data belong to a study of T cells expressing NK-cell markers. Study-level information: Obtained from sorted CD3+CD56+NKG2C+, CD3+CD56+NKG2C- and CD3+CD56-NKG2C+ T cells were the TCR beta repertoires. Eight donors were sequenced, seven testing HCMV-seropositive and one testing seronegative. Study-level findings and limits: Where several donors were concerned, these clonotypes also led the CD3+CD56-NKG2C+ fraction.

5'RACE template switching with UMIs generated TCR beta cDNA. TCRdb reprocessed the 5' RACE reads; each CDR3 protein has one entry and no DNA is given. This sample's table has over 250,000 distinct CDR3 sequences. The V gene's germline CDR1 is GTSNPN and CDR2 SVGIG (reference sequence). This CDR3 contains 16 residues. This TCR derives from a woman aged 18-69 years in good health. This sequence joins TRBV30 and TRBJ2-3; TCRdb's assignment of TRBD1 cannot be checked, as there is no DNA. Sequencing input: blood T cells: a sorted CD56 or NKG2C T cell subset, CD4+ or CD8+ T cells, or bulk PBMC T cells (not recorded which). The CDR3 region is CAWSSGTASPTDTQYF. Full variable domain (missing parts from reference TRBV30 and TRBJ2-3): SQTIHQWPATLVQPVGSPLSLECTVEGTSNPNLYWYRQAAGRGLQLLFYSVGIGQISSEVPQNLSASRPQDRQFILSSKKLLLSDSGFYLCAWSSGTASPTDTQYFGPGTRLTVL.